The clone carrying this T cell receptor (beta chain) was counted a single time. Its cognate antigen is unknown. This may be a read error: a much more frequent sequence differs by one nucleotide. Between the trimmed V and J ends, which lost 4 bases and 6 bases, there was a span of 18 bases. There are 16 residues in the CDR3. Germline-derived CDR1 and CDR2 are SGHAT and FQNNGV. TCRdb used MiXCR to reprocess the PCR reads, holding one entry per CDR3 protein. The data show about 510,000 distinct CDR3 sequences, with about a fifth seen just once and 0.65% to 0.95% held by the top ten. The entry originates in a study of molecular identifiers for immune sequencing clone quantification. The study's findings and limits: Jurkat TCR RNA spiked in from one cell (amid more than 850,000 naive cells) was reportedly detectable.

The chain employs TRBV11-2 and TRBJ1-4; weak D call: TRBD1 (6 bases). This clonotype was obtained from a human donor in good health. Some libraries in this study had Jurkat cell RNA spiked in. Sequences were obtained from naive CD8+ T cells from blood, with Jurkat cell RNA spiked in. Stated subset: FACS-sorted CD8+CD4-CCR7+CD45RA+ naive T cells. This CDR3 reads CASSSRMREGDEKLFF. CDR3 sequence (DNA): TGTGCCAGCAGCTCCCGTATGAGAGAGGGGGATGAAAAACTGTTTTTT.